The clone carrying this TCR beta chain was counted many times. Its target is unknown. Time point: sample taken at primary tumor resection. The data belong to a study of spatial heterogeneity in lung cancer. Whole-study results and caveats: Tumor mutation count correlated with how many alpha and beta TCRs expanded intratumorally.

Deletions cut 4 bases from V and 5 bases from J, with 17 bases between. This CDR3 region has 15 residues. TCRdb reanalysed the 5' RACE reads using MiXCR and keeps one entry per CDR3 protein. The table records 10,000 to 15,000 distinct CDR3 sequences, about 5% of them present only once. V and J are TRBV12-3 or TRBV12-4 and TRBJ2-5; possible D gene TRBD2, 6 bases. The TCR was taken from a male donor with early-stage non-small cell lung cancer. The material was lung tumor tissue, obtained at surgery. The CDR3 nucleotides are TGTGCCAGCAGTTCCTGGTTTGGGGGGACGGAGACCCAGTACTTC. This sequence encodes CASSSWFGGTETQYF.